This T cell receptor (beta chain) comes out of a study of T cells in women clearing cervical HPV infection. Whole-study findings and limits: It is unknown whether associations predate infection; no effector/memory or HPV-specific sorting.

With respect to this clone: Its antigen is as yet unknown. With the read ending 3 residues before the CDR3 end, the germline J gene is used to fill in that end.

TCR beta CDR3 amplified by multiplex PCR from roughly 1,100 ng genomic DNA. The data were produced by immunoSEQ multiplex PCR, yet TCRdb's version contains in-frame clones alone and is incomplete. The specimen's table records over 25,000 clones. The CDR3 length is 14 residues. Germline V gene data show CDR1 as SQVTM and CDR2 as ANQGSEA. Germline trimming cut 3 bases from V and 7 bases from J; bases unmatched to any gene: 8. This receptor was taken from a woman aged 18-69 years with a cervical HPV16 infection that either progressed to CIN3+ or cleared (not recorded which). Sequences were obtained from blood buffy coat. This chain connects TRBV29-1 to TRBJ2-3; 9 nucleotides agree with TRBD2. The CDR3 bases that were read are TGCAGCGTTGAGGAGGGACTAGCCTTGAATACG. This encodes CSVEEGLALNT. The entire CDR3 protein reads CSVEEGLALNTQYF.